This TCR beta chain was sequenced during a study of radiotherapy plus CTLA-4 blockade in lung cancer (dated by TCRdb to the late 2010s). With regard to the full study: Among the enrolled patients, 15% to 20% had an objective response, and 31% reached disease control. What the study reported, not specific to this receptor: Early dynamic changes in blood T cell clones, together with increased serum interferon-beta after radiation, were reported as the strongest predictors of response. After treatment with radiotherapy and ipilimumab, TCR clones that originated in tumors expanded in peripheral blood.

Receptor libraries were prepared by the immunoSEQ multiplex PCR assay. Imported from immuneACCESS, the table was reduced by TCRdb to in-frame sequences with V and J called. These copies leave out some clones; in studies compared against another copy, an unresolved V gene accounts for under half, and the cause of the remainder is not known. In all, the sample holds about 51,000 clones, and 70% to 80% of those were seen once. The biggest ten clones account for about 8.5% of the sample. In the germline V gene (reference sequence), CDR1 corresponds to DFQATT and CDR2 to SNEGSKA. The CDR3 spans 11 residues, from the cysteine through the phenylalanine. Only the CDR3 DNA is retained, 33 bases long and in frame from the first base. Trimming accounts for 5 bases at V and 15 bases at J, while the number of junction bases matched to no gene is 9. Concerning this clone itself: Its antigen specificity is not known. Base qualities were left out, and no much larger clone turns up one base away.

The study tested focal radiation therapy combined with CTLA-4 blockade (ipilimumab) in patients with chemo-refractory metastatic non-small-cell lung cancer. The TCR originated in a human donor with non-small cell lung cancer who had a complete response to radiotherapy plus ipilimumab. The specimen was peripheral blood, collected from a patient treated with radiotherapy plus ipilimumab. The rearranged chain carries TRBV20-1 and TRBJ1-5, with 8 central nucleotides matching TRBD1. The nucleotide sequence is TGCAGTGCTGCAGGGGGCCAGGTATCGCATTTT. This codes for CSAAGGQVSHF.